One sample yielded the 22 T cell receptor beta chains listed below, sequenced in a study of molecular identifiers for immune sequencing clone quantification. MiXCR, applied by TCRdb to the PCR reads, yields one record per CDR3 protein. The sample consists of more than 450,000 distinct CDR3 sequences, around 23% of them appearing once. Sample: naive CD8+ T cells from blood, with Jurkat cell RNA spiked in. Noted subset: FACS-sorted CD8+CD4-CCR7+CD45RA+ naive T cells. These receptor sequences come from a human donor in good health. Some libraries in this study had Jurkat cell RNA spiked in.

A note on this clonotype: Without the conserved terminal phenylalanine or tryptophan, this CDR3 likely stems from a read error. The DNA is omitted, as the CDR3 cannot be located on it reliably, and the CDR3 follows TCRdb's listing. The V gene is TRBV23-1, the J gene TRBJ2-3; the table's D call of TRBD1 was not tested on the DNA. TRBV23-1 is placed among ORFs of uncertain function. The CDR3 is 10 amino acids long, termini counted. The CDR3 protein is CASSQVWGSG.

This clonotype was counted only a few times. The rearrangement joins TRBV9 to TRBJ2-2; the match to TRBD2 covers 9 bases. The CDR3 runs 17 residues. With V trimmed by 5 bases and J by 0 bases, 8 bases remained unmatched. Germline CDR1 and CDR2: SGDLS and YYNGEE. This CDR3 reads CASRGAPSGTNTGELFF. The DNA of the CDR3 is TGTGCCAGCAGGGGAGCCCCTAGCGGGACGAACACCGGGGAGCTGTTTTTT.

Details on this clonotype: A much more abundant neighbour one base away suggests this may be a read error. The chain uses TRBV4-3 and TRBJ2-3, with 14 bases identical to TRBD2. The CDR3 is 16 residues long. CDR1 LGHNA and CDR2 YSLEER come from the germline V gene. CDR3 sequence reads: CASSEGLAGATDAQYF. The CDR3 region has the DNA TGCGCCAGCAGCGAGGGACTAGCGGGGGCCACAGATGCGCAGTATTTT.

About this clonotype itself: This may stem from a read error, because a much larger clone lies one nucleotide away. V is TRBV12-3 or TRBV12-4 and J is TRBJ2-3, with D possibly TRBD2 on 5 matching bases. Trimming shortened V by 6 bases and J by 0 bases, and 19 bases separated the two germline ends. The CDR3 sequence is 17 residues long. The CDR3 DNA follows: TGTGCCAGCAGCTCGCCCCCGAGGGCTGCTAGCACAGATACGCAGTATTTT. This gives the protein CASSSPPRAASTDTQYF.

This clonotype has just a few counts. The rearrangement uses TRBV6-2 or TRBV6-3 and TRBJ2-5, with D maybe TRBD2 (7 bases). The length of the CDR3 is 17 residues. Per the germline V gene, CDR1 is MNHEY and CDR2 is SVGEGT. Trimming cost V 8 bases and J 0 bases, with 22 bases left between them. The CDR3: CASYSVRDYRDQETQYF. The CDR3 nucleotides read TGTGCCAGCTATTCCGTTCGGGACTACAGGGACCAAGAGACCCAGTACTTC.

Concerning this clonotype: One end of the junction does not line up with germline, which may come from a read error. The gene calls are TRBV4-3 and TRBJ2-4; 11 nucleotides match TRBD2. The CDR3 length is 18 residues. CDR1 LGHNA and CDR2 YSLEER come from the germline V gene. The CDR3 DNA is TGCGCCAGCAGCCAAGCCCCGACTAGCGGGGATGCCATAAACATTCAGTACTTC. Its translation is CASSQAPTSGDAINIQYF.

In this sample, this clonotype turned up many times. The genes are TRBV4-1 and TRBJ2-5; D possibly corresponds to TRBD1 (6 bases). CDR3 length equals 13 residues. CDR1 MGHRA and CDR2 YSYEKL come from the germline V gene. Trimming left V 3 bases short and J 3 bases short, with 8 bases between. The CDR3 reads CASSHPGEETQYF. DNA for the CDR3: TGCGCCAGCAGCCACCCAGGGGAAGAGACCCAGTACTTC.

The chain is built from TRBV6-2 or TRBV6-3 and TRBJ2-3, with D perhaps TRBD1 (5 bases). Germline V CDR1 and CDR2: MNHEY, SVGEGT. V was trimmed by 6 bases and J by 5 bases, leaving 12 bases between them. This CDR3 is built from 13 residues. CDR3 nucleotides: TGTGCCAGCAGCTCCCGACAGAGAGATACGCAGTATTTT. This translates into CASSSRQRDTQYF.

To note about this clonotype: The conserved final phenylalanine or tryptophan is absent from the CDR3, which likely points to a read error. The chain joins TRBV4-3 to TRBJ2-7; D perhaps matches TRBD1 (6 bases). CDR3 length equals 14 residues. V dropped 0 bases and J dropped 4 bases, with 10 bases sitting between them. Germline V gives CDR1 LGHNA, CDR2 YSLEER. In nucleotides, the CDR3 is TGCGCCAGCAGCCAAGATTCAGGGGCATACGAGCAGTACTCC. Protein sequence: CASSQDSGAYEQYS.

Only a few counts were recorded for this clonotype. The rearrangement links TRBV16 to TRBJ2-3; D gene unclear. V was trimmed by 3 bases and J by 0 bases, leaving 10 bases between them. The CDR3 contains 15 residues. Germline lookup yields CDR1 KGHSY and CDR2 FQNENV. CDR3 DNA sequence: TGTGCCAGCAGCCATTACGCAGCGAGCACAGATACGCAGTATTTT. Translation: CASSHYAASTDTQYF.

This rearrangement joins TRBV5-3 to TRBJ2-7; 10 nucleotides agree with TRBD1. TRBV5-3 has ORF status, its function being uncertain. The CDR3 totals 13 residues. V gave up 8 bases and J gave up 7 bases; unmatched junction bases: 9. CDR3 region: CASSIRTGGEQYF. CDR3 coding DNA: TGTGCCAGCAGCATCAGGACAGGGGGAGAGCAGTACTTC.

The chain links TRBV29-1 to TRBJ1-2; D is perhaps TRBD1 (5 bases). CDR3 size: 13 residues. Per germline, CDR1 SQVTM and CDR2 ANQGSEA. The V end lost 3 bases, the J end lost 2 bases, and 10 bases lay between the germline ends. CDR3 in amino acids: CSVDQGLNYGYTF. In DNA form, the CDR3 reads TGCAGCGTTGATCAGGGTCTCAACTATGGCTACACCTTC.

This clonotype has a count of ten or more. The V and J genes are TRBV4-3 and TRBJ2-5; D is unclear. Trimming cost V 1 base and J 8 bases, with 20 bases left between them. The CDR3 consists of 16 residues. Germline V gene data show CDR1 as LGHNA and CDR2 as YSLEER. As DNA, the CDR3 is TGCGCCAGCAGCCAAGTTTTGGCGGTATCAAGAGAAACCCAGTACTTC. Translating it yields CASSQVLAVSRETQYF.

The chain combines TRBV28 with TRBJ2-1; D is unclear. Per the germline V gene, CDR1 is MDHEN and CDR2 is SYDVKM. Trimming took 7 bases from V and 9 from J, leaving 16 bases between them. The CDR3 runs 13 residues. The CDR3 loop is CASKPRPRREQFF. CDR3 in DNA: TGTGCCAGCAAACCTCGACCCCGTCGTGAGCAGTTCTTC. Full variable domain (remainder filled in from reference TRBV28 and TRBJ2-1): DVKVTQSSRYLVKRTGEKVFLECVQDMDHENMFWYRQDPGLGLRLIYFSYDVKMKEKGDIPEGYSVSREKKERFSLILESASTNQTSMYLCASKPRPRREQFFGPGTRLTVL.

This clonotype was counted between two and nine times. The CDR3 loop is CASSFFAGDRAADTQYF. CDR3 nucleotide sequence: TGTGCCAGCAGCTTTTTCGCCGGGGACAGGGCGGCTGATACGCAGTATTTT. The V call is TRBV5-5, the J call TRBJ2-3; 9 nucleotides agree with TRBD1. The CDR3 loop spans 17 amino acids. Germline CDR1 reads SGHKS; CDR2 reads YYEKEE (reference sequence). V lost 2 bases, J lost 6 bases, and 13 bases stayed unmatched.

This clonotype was picked up many times. This rearrangement joins TRBV5-6 to TRBJ2-7; D perhaps matches TRBD2 (6 bases). CDR1 is SGHDT and CDR2 is YYEEEE in the germline V gene. The CDR3 consists of 15 residues. V was pared by 4 bases and J by 5 bases, with 19 bases between. CDR3 protein: CASSIFSRGTHEQYF. CDR3 DNA sequence: TGTGCCAGCAGCATCTTCTCGCGCGGGACCCACGAGCAGTACTTC.

The table lists this clonotype with many counts. The chain links TRBV24-1 to TRBJ2-7, with no clear D. This CDR3 has 11 amino acids. The V end lost 4 bases, the J end lost 4 bases, and 4 bases lay between the germline ends. Germline CDR1 KGHDR, CDR2 SFDVKD. The CDR3 nucleotides are TGTGCCACCAGTGAGGGGTACGAGCAGTACTTC. It is translated as CATSEGYEQYF.

The chain uses TRBV28 and TRBJ1-2; TRBD1 is a possible D gene (5 bases). CDR3 length: 15 amino acids. Trimming took 0 bases from V and 10 from J, leaving 18 bases between them. Germline assignment: CDR1 MDHEN and CDR2 SYDVKM. CDR3: CASSLWPEQDLDYTF. CDR3 in DNA: TGTGCCAGCAGTTTATGGCCGGAACAGGATCTTGACTACACCTTC.

This clonotype was picked up many times. The V and J genes are TRBV6-5 and TRBJ2-7; 7 bases agree with TRBD1. With V trimmed by 2 bases and J by 3 bases, 4 bases remained unmatched. This CDR3 comprises 14 residues. Germline V lookup: CDR1 MNHEY, CDR2 SVGAGI. The CDR3 loop is CASSYGQGDYEQYF. Written as DNA, the CDR3 is TGTGCCAGCAGTTACGGGCAGGGGGACTACGAGCAGTACTTC.

In its sample, this clonotype was seen a few times. V and J are TRBV5-1 and TRBJ2-1; 7 bases match TRBD1. The CDR3 has 17 residues. The V segment lost 0 bases and the J segment 2 bases; nucleotides outside the gene matches: 8. Per the germline V gene, CDR1 is SGHRS and CDR2 is YFSETQ. The CDR3 DNA reads TGCGCCAGCAGCTTGGAAGTTGAGGGGGCGGCCTACAATGAGCAGTTCTTC. This encodes CASSLEVEGAAYNEQFF.

This clonotype was seen more than once but under ten times. V gene TRBV9 combines with J gene TRBJ2-3, with D perhaps given as TRBD1 or TRBD2 (5 bases each). Germline V lookup: CDR1 SGDLS, CDR2 YYNGEE. This CDR3 spans 15 amino acids. Trimming pared 0 bases from V and 2 bases from J, leaving 10 bases between. In DNA form, the CDR3 reads TGTGCCAGCAGCGTAGGACAGACTAACACAGATACGCAGTATTTT. Residues: CASSVGQTNTDTQYF.

V gene TRBV6-5 combines with J gene TRBJ1-4, with 7 nucleotides matching TRBD1. Germline V gives CDR1 MNHEY, CDR2 SVGAGI. The V and J ends lost 5 bases and 4 bases, in that order; junction bases with no gene match: 4. CDR3 length: 14 amino acids. CDR3 sequence (DNA): TGTGCCAGCAGTCCCTGGGACAGTAATGAAAAACTGTTTTTT. Translating gives CASSPWDSNEKLFF.